Below are 31 T cell receptor beta chains sequenced from a single sample in a study of kidney transplant recipient with SARS-CoV-2 infection (dated by TCRdb to the early 2020s). Per the publication, the time point label means: pre-pandemic baseline sample and day 111 after first positive SARS-CoV-2 test. The sequencer listed for this sample is Illumina MiSeq. The public reads were reanalyzed by TCRdb: fastp trimming at Q25, MiXCR alignment, in-frame beta chains only. All rows with the same CDR3 protein become a single entry with the most common DNA and genes. The sample table shows under 250,000 distinct CDR3 sequences, and around 30% are seen once. More than 6.5% of the sample belongs to the ten largest clones. The sequencing here drew on a blood sample, taken at baseline and on roughly day 110 from a kidney transplant recipient. The receptors come from a male patient aged 25-45 years who had COVID-19 and was a kidney transplant recipient. It is possible that, after a transplant, some T cells come from the graft donor.

This clonotype was seen many times. CDR3 coding DNA: TGTGCCAGCAGCCAAGGTAGTGGGGCTGGGGCCAACGTCCTGACTTTC. It yields the protein CASSQGSGAGANVLTF. The chain is built from TRBV3-1 and TRBJ2-6; unclear D gene. The CDR3 covers 16 residues. The ends were cut back, 1 base at V and 2 bases at J, with 9 bases in the middle. Germline V gives CDR1 LGHDT, CDR2 YNNKEL (reference sequence). The full variable domain, with the rest looked up from reference TRBV3-1 and TRBJ2-6, is DTAVSQTPKYLVTQMGNDKSIKCEQNLGHDTMYWYKQDSKKFLKIMFSYNNKELIINETVPNRFSPKSPDKAHLNLHINSLELGDSAVYFCASSQGSGAGANVLTFGAGSRLTVL.

As to this clonotype: A much larger clone differs by one base, so this may be a read error. The chain recombines TRBV20-1 with TRBJ2-7; 8 nucleotides line up with TRBD2. J was trimmed by 0 bases and V by 7 bases; bases with no gene match: 8. Germline CDR1 is DFQATT and CDR2 is SNEGSKA (reference sequence). The CDR3 sequence is 14 residues long. CDR3 DNA sequence: TGCAGTGTAGCAGCGGGGGCTAGCTCCTACGAGCAGTACTTC. The encoded protein is CSVAAGASSYEQYF.

This clonotype was seen repeatedly, ten times or more. The rearrangement joins TRBV6-1 to TRBJ1-1; tentative D call: TRBD1 (5 bases). Germline CDR1 MNHNS, CDR2 SASEGT. This CDR3 contains 16 residues. Trimming removed 1 base from V and 3 bases from J, with 15 bases in between. Here the CDR3 reads CASSEGLWQGDTEAFF. The CDR3 DNA sequence: TGTGCCAGCAGTGAAGGGCTGTGGCAGGGCGACACTGAAGCTTTCTTT.

The chain employs TRBV18 and TRBJ2-2; 7 bases align to TRBD1. CDR3 size: 15 residues. J was trimmed by 4 bases and V by 6 bases; bases with no gene match: 8. Germline V gives CDR1 KGHSH, CDR2 LQKENI. CDR3 sequence (DNA): TGTGCCAGCTCGCCTGACAGGGCCCGCACCGGGGAGCTGTTTTTT. This sequence encodes CASSPDRARTGELFF.

This clonotype was observed many times. The rearrangement uses TRBV18 and TRBJ1-1, with D possibly TRBD1 on 5 matching bases. The CDR3 has 14 amino acids. Trimming removed 5 bases from V and 1 base from J, with 11 bases in between. The germline V gene encodes CDR1 KGHSH and CDR2 LQKENI. The CDR3 bases are TGTGCCAGCTCAGACTCCAGGGCGAACACTGAAGCTTTCTTT. Translating it yields CASSDSRANTEAFF.

As to this clonotype: One junction end does not reproduce the germline sequence, and a read error may be involved. The V call is TRBV5-1, the J call TRBJ2-3; D is uncertain. Per the germline V gene, CDR1 is SGHRS and CDR2 is YFSETQ. CDR3 length equals 16 residues. The CDR3 loop reads CTSSQSWAGGTDTQYF. The CDR3 nucleotides read TGCACCAGCAGCCAGTCGTGGGCCGGAGGCACAGATACGCAGTATTTT.

Note on this clonotype: Possible read error: a much larger clone is one base away. The gene calls are TRBV7-2 and TRBJ1-2; possible D gene TRBD1, 6 bases. CDR3 length: 14 amino acids. From germline, CDR1 is SGHTA and CDR2 FQGNSA. In DNA, the CDR3 is TGTGCCAACAGCTTAGCACAGGGACGTCGCGGCTACACCTTC. Protein product: CANSLAQGRRGYTF.

This clonotype was observed at least ten times. This chain joins TRBV13 and TRBJ2-7, with D unresolved. The CDR3 spans 14 residues. Germline-derived CDR1 and CDR2 are PRHDT and FYEKMQ (reference sequence). The V end was cut by 0 bases, the J end by 2 bases, with 8 bases between. The CDR3 is CASSLGYSAYEQYF. As DNA, the CDR3 is TGTGCCAGCAGCTTAGGTTACAGCGCCTACGAGCAGTACTTC.

This clonotype was counted at least ten times. The rearrangement joins TRBV14 to TRBJ2-7; D gene ambiguous. Germline V gene data show CDR1 as SGHDN and CDR2 as FVKESK. The V gene lost 1 base and the J gene lost 7 bases, with 8 bases spanning the gap. The CDR3 contains 12 residues. The CDR3 nucleotides are TGTGCCAGCAGCCAAGCCGCACGGGAGCAGTACTTC. It codes for CASSQAAREQYF.

This clonotype was observed a few times. The chain couples TRBV5-4 to TRBJ2-7; D perhaps matches TRBD1 (5 bases). This CDR3 has 14 residues. V lost 1 base and J lost 3, with 11 bases in between. Germline CDR1 is SGHNT and CDR2 is YYREEE (reference sequence). The CDR3, as DNA: TGTGCCAGCAGCTTGAGTGAAAGGGGCTACGAGCAGTACTTC. Its translation: CASSLSERGYEQYF.

In its sample, this clonotype was seen a few times. This rearrangement joins TRBV6-5 to TRBJ2-7; D is tentatively TRBD1 or TRBD2 (6 bases each). V was shortened by 2 bases and J by 3 bases, with 11 bases between the two germline ends. Germline-derived CDR1 and CDR2 are MNHEY and SVGAGI. CDR3 length: 14 residues. CDR3 sequence reads: CASSYRGPLYEQYF. CDR3 in DNA: TGTGCCAGCAGTTACCGGGGGCCCCTCTACGAGCAGTACTTC.

Remarks on this clonotype: Since a much larger clone is just one base distant, this may be a read error. The chain employs TRBV16 and TRBJ1-2, with unresolved D. The CDR3 spans 17 residues. CDR1 and CDR2 from the germline V gene are KGHSY and FQNENV. CDR3 nucleotides: TGTGCCAGCAGCAGAATGCTGGTCGTTAGAAAGACCTATGGCTGCACCTTC. Translating it yields CASSRMLVVRKTYGCTF.

The chain joins TRBV19 to TRBJ2-1; TRBD2 matches at 7 bases. The germline CDR1 and CDR2 sequences are LNHDA and SQIVND (reference sequence). The CDR3 extends over 14 amino acids. The V gene end was trimmed by 3 bases and the J gene end by 3 bases; junction bases not matched to a gene: 2. The CDR3 region has the DNA TGTGCCAGTAGTATGGGCGGGAGCTACAATGAGCAGTTCTTC. Translation: CASSMGGSYNEQFF.

This clonotype was picked up many times. This rearrangement joins TRBV5-1 to TRBJ1-1; no reliable D call. The germline gives CDR1 SGHRS, CDR2 YFSETQ. The CDR3 has 13 residues. The V end was cut by 1 base, the J end by 2 bases, with 6 bases between. In DNA, the CDR3 is TGCGCCAGCAGCTTGTCTCCCAACACTGAAGCTTTCTTT. Translating it yields CASSLSPNTEAFF.

The sample holds many counts of this clonotype. The rearrangement joins TRBV7-6 to TRBJ1-2; 9 bases agree with TRBD1. CDR3 length: 17 amino acids. Germline loops: CDR1 SGHVS, CDR2 FNYEAQ. Trimming cost V 5 bases and J 2 bases; bases outside gene matches: 12. In DNA form, the CDR3 reads TGTGCCAGCAGCATGACTTCGTTACAGGGGGCCAACTATGGCTACACCTTC. It encodes CASSMTSLQGANYGYTF.

In its sample, this clonotype was seen many times. This rearrangement joins TRBV6-7 to TRBJ2-2; perhaps D is TRBD1 or TRBD2 (5 bases each). TRBV6-7 is an open reading frame, and its role is uncertain. This CDR3 contains 16 residues. Deletions cut 9 bases from V and 2 bases from J, with 19 bases between. The CDR3 loop is CASPSRRGRNTGELFF. CDR3 coding DNA: TGTGCCAGTCCAAGTCGTAGGGGACGAAACACCGGGGAGCTGTTTTTT.

The sample holds many counts of this clonotype. The rearrangement uses TRBV10-3 and TRBJ2-3; TRBD2 matches at 14 bases. CDR1 is ENHRY, CDR2 SYGVKD, per germline. The CDR3 length is 18 residues. V trimming: 4 bases; J trimming: 2 bases; junction bases outside the gene matches: 8. The CDR3 region is CAISALQTSGRVTDTQYF. The DNA for the CDR3 is TGTGCCATCAGTGCCCTCCAGACTAGCGGGAGGGTCACAGATACGCAGTATTTT.

Details on this clonotype: A single base separates this from a much larger clone, so it may be a read error. The V call is TRBV14, the J call TRBJ2-7; D perhaps matches TRBD1 (5 bases). In germline, CDR1 is SGHDN, CDR2 FVKESK. V lost 0 bases to trimming and J lost 6 bases, with 9 bases between them. The CDR3 length is 13 residues. The CDR3 spells CASSQEGRVEQYF. As DNA, the CDR3 is TGTGCCAGCAGCCAAGAAGGCAGGGTCGAGCAGTACTTC. Drawing the rest from reference TRBV14 and TRBJ2-7, the complete variable domain is EAGVTQFPSHSVIEKGQTVTLRCDPISGHDNLYWYRRVMGKEIKFLLHFVKESKQDESGMPNNRFLAERTGGTYSTLKVQPAELEDSGVYFCASSQEGRVEQYFGPGTRLTVT.

The gene calls are TRBV28 and TRBJ1-6; D is unclear. CDR1 MDHEN and CDR2 SYDVKM come from the germline V gene. The CDR3 is made up of 10 amino acids. V shed 3 bases and J shed 14 bases, with 5 bases lying between them. The DNA of the CDR3 is TGTGCCAGCAGTTTTAACACCCTCCACTTT. This gives the protein CASSFNTLHF. Full variable domain (missing parts from reference TRBV28 and TRBJ1-6): DVKVTQSSRYLVKRTGEKVFLECVQDMDHENMFWYRQDPGLGLRLIYFSYDVKMKEKGDIPEGYSVSREKKERFSLILESASTNQTSMYLCASSFNTLHFGNGTRLTVT.

This clonotype was found many times. The rearrangement links TRBV2 to TRBJ1-6; no definite D call. The V end was cut by 4 bases, the J end by 6 bases, with 4 bases between. Per the germline V gene, CDR1 is SNHLY and CDR2 is FYNNEI. The CDR3 spans 12 residues. CDR3 nucleotides: TGTGCCAGCAGTGTCCCTAATTCACCCCTCCACTTT. It specifies CASSVPNSPLHF.

This clonotype was observed many times. The chain couples TRBV2 to TRBJ2-3; D is uncertain. Germline loops: CDR1 SNHLY, CDR2 FYNNEI. CDR3 length: 14 amino acids. Trimming removed 1 base from V and 1 base from J, with 6 bases in between. The chain's CDR3 is CASSEVEGTDTQYF. CDR3 DNA: TGTGCCAGCAGTGAAGTTGAGGGCACAGATACGCAGTATTTT.

In its sample, this clonotype was seen many times. The rearrangement joins TRBV6-8 to TRBJ2-3; D possibly corresponds to TRBD2 (5 bases). The CDR3 contains 13 residues. Per the germline V gene, CDR1 is MNHGY and CDR2 is SAAAGT. V gave up 5 bases and J gave up 4 bases, with 10 bases separating them. CDR3 nucleotide sequence: TGTGCCAGCAGTAGTCTAGCAGCAGATACGCAGTATTTT. Its translation is CASSSLAADTQYF.

This clonotype has ten or more counts. V usage is TRBV20-1 and J usage is TRBJ2-7; the match to TRBD2 covers 11 bases. J lost 3 bases, V lost 5 bases, and 6 bases had no gene match. The CDR3 runs to 14 residues. The germline CDR1 and CDR2 sequences are DFQATT and SNEGSKA (reference sequence). The CDR3 DNA reads TGCAGTGCTCCTTTCGGGACTAGCGGCTACGAGCAGTACTTC. This gives the protein CSAPFGTSGYEQYF.

This chain uses TRBV20-1 with TRBJ2-1, with 15 nucleotides matching TRBD2. Losses at the gene ends were 0 bases for V and 5 bases for J; bases not matched to a gene: 11. Germline V gene data show CDR1 as DFQATT and CDR2 as SNEGSKA (reference sequence). CDR3 size: 19 residues. CDR3 residues: CSARDLLGLAGGPHNEQFF. CDR3 DNA: TGCAGTGCTAGAGATCTTTTAGGACTAGCGGGAGGGCCCCACAATGAGCAGTTCTTC.

With regard to this clonotype: A read error may be the cause here, since a much bigger clone is one base away. J is TRBJ1-2 and V is TRBV30; D is possibly TRBD1 (5 bases). The CDR3 is made up of 16 amino acids. Germline V gene lookup returns CDR1 GTSNPN and CDR2 SVGIG (reference sequence). CDR3 in DNA: TGTACCTGGTCCCTCCCTGGCCAGGGAGGCAAGTATGGCTACACCTTC. Residues: CTWSLPGQGGKYGYTF.

This clonotype was found many times. This sequence joins TRBV30 and TRBJ1-2; D gene ambiguous. Trimming took off 5 bases at V and 4 bases at J, with 23 bases between the two ends. Per the germline V gene, CDR1 is GTSNPN and CDR2 is SVGIG (reference sequence). This CDR3 spans 16 amino acids. Here the CDR3 reads CAWGPSRYRKTYGYTF. CDR3 DNA sequence: TGTGCCTGGGGCCCCTCGCGTTATAGAAAGACCTATGGCTACACCTTC. Full variable domain (missing parts from reference TRBV30 and TRBJ1-2): SQTIHQWPATLVQPVGSPLSLECTVEGTSNPNLYWYRQAAGRGLQLLFYSVGIGQISSEVPQNLSASRPQDRQFILSSKKLLLSDSGFYLCAWGPSRYRKTYGYTFGSGTRLTVV.

This clonotype appeared many times. The chain combines TRBV7-2 with TRBJ1-1; D unclear. Germline V gene data show CDR1 as SGHTA and CDR2 as FQGNSA. The ends were cut back, 3 bases at V and 10 bases at J, with 12 bases in the middle. This CDR3 comprises 12 residues. The CDR3 nucleotides are TGTGCCAGCAGCTTCCCCCCCTTTGGAGCTTTCTTT. Translated: CASSFPPFGAFF. Full variable domain (missing parts from reference TRBV7-2 and TRBJ1-1): GAGVSQSPSNKVTEKGKDVELRCDPISGHTALYWYRQSLGQGLEFLIYFQGNSAPDKSGLPSDRFSAERTGGSVSTLTIQRTQQEDSAVYLCASSFPPFGAFFGQGTRLTVV.

This clonotype occurred many times. V usage is TRBV3-1 and J usage is TRBJ1-2; D not certain. Trimming took 2 bases from V and 0 from J, leaving 10 bases between them. The germline V gene has CDR1 LGHDT and CDR2 YNNKEL (reference sequence). The CDR3 runs to 15 residues. This chain's CDR3 is CASSQMGVTNYGYTF. For the CDR3, the DNA is TGTGCCAGCAGCCAAATGGGCGTTACTAACTATGGCTACACCTTC. Looking up the rest from reference TRBV3-1 and TRBJ1-2 gives the full variable domain: DTAVSQTPKYLVTQMGNDKSIKCEQNLGHDTMYWYKQDSKKFLKIMFSYNNKELIINETVPNRFSPKSPDKAHLNLHINSLELGDSAVYFCASSQMGVTNYGYTFGSGTRLTVV.

The chain carries TRBV29-1 and TRBJ2-1; TRBD2 aligns across 11 bases. Germline V gives CDR1 SQVTM, CDR2 ANQGSEA. The trim removed 5 bases at V and 7 bases at J, leaving 4 bases unmatched. The CDR3 runs 13 residues. The CDR3 region has the DNA TGCAGCGTTTGGACTAGCGGGTCTAATGAGCAGTTCTTC. Translated: CSVWTSGSNEQFF.

This clonotype was recorded many times. The J gene is TRBJ2-7, the V gene TRBV9, with D tentatively TRBD2 (5 bases). The CDR3 has 14 amino acids. Germline CDR1 reads SGDLS; CDR2 reads YYNGEE. The V gene lost 0 bases and the J gene lost 2 bases, with 9 bases spanning the gap. The CDR3 is CASSVALVPYEQYF. For the CDR3, the DNA is TGTGCCAGCAGCGTAGCACTAGTCCCCTACGAGCAGTACTTC.

With respect to this clonotype: It is likely a read error, because the conserved phenylalanine at the end of the CDR3 is missing. The chain is built from TRBV30 and TRBJ1-1; D might be TRBD1 (5 bases). CDR3 length equals 13 residues. Germline V CDR1 and CDR2: GTSNPN, SVGIG (reference sequence). Deletions cut 3 bases from V and 6 bases from J, with 14 bases between. The CDR3 sequence: CAWRVSGLAEAFV. CDR3 DNA sequence: TGTGCCTGGAGGGTATCAGGGCTTGCTGAAGCTTTCGTT.